This TCR beta chain was captured in a study of technical replicates of blood from several donors. Profiling relied on immunoSEQ multiplex PCR, and the TCRdb table lists in-frame clones only, not all of them. The sample holds 75,000 to 100,000 clones; around 96% are singletons and the top ten take about 0.22%. The CDR3 sequence is 12 residues long. The germline V and J ends were trimmed by 5 bases and 6 bases, with 11 bases remaining between them. Per germline, CDR1 SEHNR and CDR2 FQNEAQ (reference sequence). The receptor was derived from a human donor in good health. Material: T cells isolated from PBMCs. The chain employs TRBV7-9 and TRBJ2-7; D gene uncertain. For the CDR3, the DNA is TGTGCCAGCAGCCGACGAGAGGTCGAGCAGTACTTC. It codes for CASSRREVEQYF.